The rows below give T cell receptor beta chains drawn from one sample of a study of Graves' ophthalmopathy and Graves' hyperthyroidism. TCRdb re-derived calls from the multiplex PCR reads in MiXCR, one entry per CDR3 protein. Counted here are around 670,000 distinct CDR3 sequences, approximately 40% occurring once; the ten biggest clones make up roughly 45%. Sequencing was performed on peripheral blood. All receptors come from an adult man with Graves' ophthalmopathy. Both conserved end residues are trimmed from each CDR3. Clone size is not always given. Where it is, it says once, few, many or a class for expanded clones.

v_call,j_call,clone_size,cdr3_aa
TRBV15,TRBJ1-2,NA,ATSVRSVYGYT
TRBV12-3/TRBV12-4,TRBJ2-5,NA,ASSFIVRETQY
TRBV29-1,TRBJ1-1,many,SVEDPGAEAF
TRBV2,TRBJ1-2,NA,ASSGRARFGGYT
TRBV10-3,TRBJ1-1,NA,ASSSLDANTEAF
TRBV11-1,TRBJ1-1,NA,ARLTGNTEAF
TRBV25-1,TRBJ2-6,once,AIQGATSGANVLT
TRBV27,TRBJ1-1,few,ASSFVWGSEAF
TRBV25-1,TRBJ1-2,NA,ASSVQKAHDYGYT
TRBV9,TRBJ2-2,NA,ASSLSRALF
TRBV5-1,TRBJ1-2,once,ASSSGIGGFYGYT
TRBV2,TRBJ1-1,many,ASRRQAVTEAF
TRBV10-3,TRBJ1-6,few,ASSYEGTAPLH
TRBV5-5,TRBJ1-2,few,ASSPNTPLQGYT
TRBV6-1,TRBJ2-7,NA,ASSQNPHMTDSSYEQY
TRBV5-1,TRBJ2-2,few,ASSNRGMNTGELF
TRBV5-6,TRBJ2-7,few,ASSLVTWQADEQY
TRBV7-2,TRBJ1-2,NA,ASSDPGTGYGYT
TRBV7-9,TRBJ1-6,NA,ASRARTNHNSPPH
TRBV2,TRBJ1-1,few,ASSGQGALNTEAF
TRBV19,TRBJ1-2,NA,ASRSDRAYGYT
TRBV6-1,TRBJ1-1,few,ASSEVGTGGRGTEAF
TRBV11-1,TRBJ1-2,many,ASRSGQHGYT
TRBV7-9,TRBJ1-2,few,ASSQASDENYGYT
TRBV14,TRBJ2-5,many,ASSQGQRTSGRQETQY
TRBV7-6,TRBJ1-1,NA,ASSVERDGRDTEAF
TRBV7-9,TRBJ1-6,many,ASSFHNSPLH
TRBV15,TRBJ1-1,many,ATSRRSGTGAPTF
TRBV7-9,TRBJ1-2,few,ASSSFIRDRGRIPYGYT
TRBV25-1,TRBJ2-6,NA,ASSDTGAGTGANVLT
TRBV10-2,TRBJ2-5,once,ASKDRGQETQY
TRBV29-1,TRBJ1-2,NA,SGRGGDYT